The 10 T cell receptor beta chains given below trace back to one sample, sequenced in a study of T cells in Graves' hyperthyroidism and ophthalmopathy. RNA transcripts gave rise to amplified TCR beta CDR3 regions. The HTBI primer set was used in a first-round RT-PCR of the TCR CDR3. TCRdb passed the multiplex PCR reads through MiXCR, listing each CDR3 protein once. The data contain roughly 350,000 distinct CDR3 sequences, around 15% of them seen just once; the ten biggest clones take up roughly a fifth. The source material was blood. The receptors derive from a woman under 40 with Graves' ophthalmopathy.

This chain connects TRBV19 to TRBJ2-3; D is unresolved. Between the trimmed V and J ends, which lost 1 base and 1 base, there was a span of 12 bases. The CDR3 spans 16 residues. The germline CDR1 and CDR2 sequences are LNHDA and SQIVND (reference sequence). CDR3 protein: CASSIAKTMGTDTQYF. DNA of the CDR3: TGTGCCAGTAGTATAGCGAAAACTATGGGCACAGATACGCAGTATTTT.

This clonotype came up many times. The CDR3 sequence is CASSLPQVYEQYF. CDR3 DNA: TGTGCCAGCAGTTTACCCCAGGTCTACGAGCAGTACTTC. The J gene is TRBJ2-7, the V gene TRBV28; D is unclear. Between the trimmed V and J ends, which lost 2 bases and 3 bases, there was a span of 8 bases. The CDR3 sequence is 13 residues long. CDR1 and CDR2 (germline): MDHEN, SYDVKM. Complete variable domain (other parts from reference TRBV28 and TRBJ2-7): DVKVTQSSRYLVKRTGEKVFLECVQDMDHENMFWYRQDPGLGLRLIYFSYDVKMKEKGDIPEGYSVSREKKERFSLILESASTNQTSMYLCASSLPQVYEQYFGPGTRLTVT.

This clonotype was counted at least ten times. The rearrangement links TRBV7-3 to TRBJ2-5; 7 bases are a match to TRBD1. CDR1 and CDR2 (germline): SGHTA, FQGTGA. V was pared by 5 bases and J by 1 base, with 4 bases of the junction left unmatched. CDR3 length equals 14 residues. CDR3 in amino acids: CASSATGSQETQYF. The CDR3 nucleotides are TGTGCCAGCAGCGCGACAGGGAGCCAAGAGACCCAGTACTTC.

This clonotype has a count of ten or more. The chain links TRBV20-1 to TRBJ2-4, with D unresolved. CDR1 is DFQATT, CDR2 SNEGSKA, per germline (reference sequence). The CDR3 length is 12 residues. V was clipped by 7 bases and J by 5 bases, with 12 bases between them. This CDR3 is CSGSNQENIQYF. The CDR3 DNA reads as TGCAGTGGGTCTAATCAGGAAAACATTCAGTACTTC.

As regards this clonotype: This may come from a read error, since a much larger clone is one base off. The rearrangement uses TRBV7-9 and TRBJ1-2; possibly TRBD1 for D (5 bases). The V end lost 3 bases, the J end lost 4 bases, and 39 bases lay between the germline ends. CDR1 SEHNR and CDR2 FQNEAQ come from the germline V gene (reference sequence). This CDR3 is 23 amino acids long. CDR3: CASSFGGRTGAGRLVDQIYGYTF. The DNA for the CDR3 is TGTGCCAGCAGCTTCGGAGGGCGCACCGGGGCAGGGCGTTTGGTCGACCAAATCTATGGCTACACCTTC. Variable domain in full (rest from reference TRBV7-9 and TRBJ1-2): DTGVSQNPRHKITKRGQNVTFRCDPISEHNRLYWYRQTLGQGPEFLTYFQNEAQLEKSRLLSDRFSAERPKGSFSTLEIQRTEQGDSAMYLCASSFGGRTGAGRLVDQIYGYTFGSGTRLTVV.

The V call is TRBV27, the J call TRBJ2-2; D is uncertain. Trimming cost V 2 bases and J 4 bases, with 11 bases left between them. The germline gives CDR1 MNHEY, CDR2 SMNVEV (reference sequence). The CDR3 has 15 amino acids. CDR3 DNA: TGTGCCAGCAGTTTAGACCCCACTTTCACCGGGGAGCTGTTTTTT. It specifies CASSLDPTFTGELFF.

This clonotype was detected many times. This chain joins TRBV7-2 and TRBJ2-3; TRBD2 agrees at 10 bases. Trimming cost V 5 bases and J 4 bases; bases outside gene matches: 9. CDR3 size: 16 residues. Per germline, CDR1 SGHTA and CDR2 FQGNSA. CDR3 protein: CASSPAPGLAADTQYF. Written as DNA, the CDR3 is TGTGCCAGCAGCCCCGCACCCGGACTAGCGGCAGATACGCAGTATTTT.

The V gene is TRBV6-1, the J gene TRBJ2-7; 9 bases are shared with TRBD1. V trimming: 5 bases; J trimming: 6 bases; junction bases outside the gene matches: 14. Germline CDR1 MNHNS, CDR2 SASEGT. This CDR3 is 16 amino acids long. The DNA for the CDR3 is TGTGCCAGCAGTCCCCGGGTGGGGACAGGGTCGGGCGAGCAGTACTTC. Translating gives CASSPRVGTGSGEQYF.

There are many counts of this clonotype. The genes are TRBV30 and TRBJ1-2, with no clear D. CDR1 is GTSNPN and CDR2 is SVGIG in the germline V gene (reference sequence). V lost 1 base, J lost 6 bases, and 6 bases lay in between. The CDR3 loop spans 11 amino acids. The CDR3 here is CAWSGSNGYTF. CDR3 in DNA: TGTGCCTGGAGTGGTAGCAATGGCTACACCTTC.

The V gene is TRBV5-1, the J gene TRBJ2-3; 8 positions match TRBD2. Germline trimming cut 4 bases from V and 4 bases from J; bases unmatched to any gene: 8. From germline, CDR1 is SGHRS and CDR2 YFSETQ. CDR3 size: 15 residues. The CDR3 region has the DNA TGCGCCAGCAGCCCCGGGGGGGGGGCCTCAGATACGCAGTATTTT. Protein: CASSPGGGASDTQYF.